This paragraph covers one TCR beta chain sequence. Mismatch with germline at one junction end may stem from a read error. The data belong to a study of kidney transplant recipient with SARS-CoV-2 infection. The CDR3 loop spans 15 amino acids. Germline V gene lookup returns CDR1 SGDLS and CDR2 YYNGEE. Each CDR3 protein gets one entry after TCRdb re-called the reads with MiXCR. The repertoire consists of fewer than 250,000 distinct CDR3 sequences, with 29% occurring once and the leading ten covering less than 8.5%. The sample in question was a blood sample, obtained at baseline and between days 110 and 120 from a kidney transplant recipient. The rearrangement uses TRBV9 and TRBJ2-7; TRBD1 matches 7 bases. This receptor was taken from a young adult male patient who had COVID-19 and was a kidney transplant recipient. The T cells may come from the graft donor. The CDR3 DNA is TGTGTCAGCAGCGAGTCGGGACAGAACTCCTACGAGCAGTACTTC. As protein: CVSSESGQNSYEQYF.